Following are 30 T cell receptor beta chains from one sample sequenced in a study of control samples from healthy donors and cancer patients. TCRdb's table, derived via immunoSEQ multiplex PCR, lists solely in-frame clones and lacks some. The profile shows 150,000 to 200,000 clones, 70% to 90% of them singletons. The sequenced sample consisted of blood. These receptors came from a man aged 25 to 40 in good health.

The J gene is TRBJ1-4, the V gene TRBV25-1; D uncertain. V lost 3 bases and J 8 bases, leaving 13 bases between the germline ends. Germline lookup yields CDR1 MGHDK and CDR2 SYGVNS. CDR3 size: 14 residues. Here the CDR3 reads CASSDGGKGEKLFF. The CDR3 DNA follows: TGTGCCAGCAGTGACGGTGGGAAAGGGGAAAAACTGTTTTTT.

The chain has TRBV7-9 and TRBJ2-7, with D unresolved. V lost 3 bases and J 3 bases, leaving 9 bases between the germline ends. Germline V gene data show CDR1 as SEHNR and CDR2 as FQNEAQ (reference sequence). CDR3 length: 13 amino acids. The CDR3 DNA reads as TGTGCCAGCAGCTTCGGGTTCTTCTACGAGCAGTACTTC. It specifies CASSFGFFYEQYF.

The chain employs TRBV2 and TRBJ1-2; 8 bases line up with TRBD1. V lost 6 bases, J lost 4 bases, and 7 bases stayed unmatched. CDR1 is SNHLY, CDR2 FYNNEI, per germline. This CDR3 is 14 amino acids long. As DNA, the CDR3 is TGTGCCAGCAGCATGACAGGGGAAATCTATGGCTACACCTTC. It codes for CASSMTGEIYGYTF.

The chain carries TRBV5-1 and TRBJ2-2; 8 bases are shared with TRBD2. The CDR3 contains 17 residues. Germline loops: CDR1 SGHRS, CDR2 YFSETQ. V dropped 4 bases and J dropped 6; count of bases not matched to a gene: 14. The CDR3 nucleotides are TGCGCCAGCAGCATACCGGGACTAGGAGGCGACGCCGGGGAGCTGTTTTTT. It specifies CASSIPGLGGDAGELFF. Together with reference TRBV5-1 and TRBJ2-2, the CDR3 gives the full variable domain: KAGVTQTPRYLIKTRGQQVTLSCSPISGHRSVSWYQQTPGQGLQFLFEYFSETQRNKGNFPGRFSGRQFSNSRSEMNVSTLELGDSALYLCASSIPGLGGDAGELFFGEGSRLTVL.

The chain has TRBV19 and TRBJ1-1; D remains unclear. The CDR3 consists of 12 residues. Germline V gene data show CDR1 as LNHDA and CDR2 as SQIVND (reference sequence). V shed 7 bases and J shed 7 bases, with 13 bases lying between them. CDR3 sequence reads: CASIHGGREAFF. In DNA form, the CDR3 reads TGTGCCAGTATACATGGCGGCCGTGAAGCTTTCTTT.

V and J are TRBV5-4 and TRBJ1-4; D is perhaps TRBD1 (5 bases). CDR3 length: 12 residues. V was pared by 5 bases and J by 8 bases, with 10 bases between. From germline, CDR1 is SGHNT and CDR2 YYREEE (reference sequence). The CDR3 DNA sequence: TGTGCCAGCAGGGGGGAGTCGGAAAAACTGTTTTTT. Protein: CASRGESEKLFF.

This sequence joins TRBV6-2 or TRBV6-3 and TRBJ1-1; D perhaps matches TRBD1 (5 bases). V gave up 6 bases and J gave up 1 base, with 12 bases separating them. The germline gives CDR1 MNHEY, CDR2 SVGEGT. The CDR3 runs 14 residues. CDR3 nucleotides: TGTGCCAGCAGCTCCGGGACGGGGAACACTGAAGCTTTCTTT. As protein: CASSSGTGNTEAFF.

The genes are TRBV5-6 and TRBJ1-1; D is unresolved. Per the germline V gene, CDR1 is SGHDT and CDR2 is YYEEEE. CDR3 length: 13 amino acids. The ends were cut back, 4 bases at V and 4 bases at J, with 11 bases in the middle. The CDR3 nucleotides are TGTGCCAGCAGCCCCGGGGTAAGCACTGAAGCTTTCTTT. Protein: CASSPGVSTEAFF.

This chain connects TRBV9 to TRBJ1-1; D uncertain. Deletions cut 3 bases from V and 3 bases from J, with 9 bases between. The CDR3 extends over 13 amino acids. The germline V gene encodes CDR1 SGDLS and CDR2 YYNGEE. The DNA for the CDR3 is TGTGCCAGCAGCGGAGACACCGACACTGAAGCTTTCTTT. This gives the protein CASSGDTDTEAFF.

The chain joins TRBV7-3 to TRBJ2-3; D not certain. Trimming pared 1 base from V and 9 bases from J, leaving 14 bases between. This CDR3 has 14 amino acids. The germline gives CDR1 SGHTA, CDR2 FQGTGA. The CDR3 nucleotides are TGTGCCAGCAGCTTAATGGATAACCCCAGAACGCAGTATTTT. Translating gives CASSLMDNPRTQYF.

This chain uses TRBV10-3 with TRBJ2-1; 9 nucleotides line up with TRBD2. Germline CDR1 and CDR2: ENHRY and SYGVKD. This CDR3 comprises 14 residues. V dropped 8 bases and J dropped 4; count of bases not matched to a gene: 6. CDR3 residues: CAILASGMYNEQFF. CDR3 sequence (DNA): TGTGCCATCTTGGCTAGCGGGATGTACAATGAGCAGTTCTTC.

This chain links TRBV4-2 with TRBJ2-7, with no clear D. The CDR3 is 14 amino acids. The V gene lost 1 base and the J gene lost 1 base, with 8 bases spanning the gap. Germline CDR1 is LGHNA and CDR2 is YNFKEQ. The CDR3 nucleotides read TGTGCCAGCAGCCAAGGAGGCGGTTCCTACGAGCAGTACTTC. Protein sequence: CASSQGGGSYEQYF.

This chain uses TRBV15 with TRBJ1-2; 7 bases agree with TRBD1. The V gene end was trimmed by 1 base and the J gene end by 3 bases; junction bases not matched to a gene: 8. Germline CDR1 is LNHNV and CDR2 is YYDKDF (reference sequence). This CDR3 is built from 16 residues. CDR3 coding DNA: TGTGCCACCAGCAGAGTAGTAGGGGGACAGCACTATGGCTACACCTTC. This sequence encodes CATSRVVGGQHYGYTF.

This rearrangement joins TRBV5-8 to TRBJ1-2, with no clear D. CDR1 is SGHTS and CDR2 is YDEGEE in the germline V gene. The CDR3 covers 11 residues. The ends were cut back, 4 bases at V and 2 bases at J, with 3 bases in the middle. This CDR3 reads CASSLNYGYTF. The CDR3 nucleotides are TGTGCCAGCAGCCTAAACTATGGCTACACCTTC.

This clone was found once. The V and J genes are TRBV11-2 and TRBJ2-1; no reliable D call. The V gene's germline CDR1 is SGHAT and CDR2 FQNNGV. Deletions cut 5 bases from V and 2 bases from J, with 10 bases between. The CDR3 extends over 14 amino acids. The CDR3 DNA follows: TGTGCCAGCAGCCCCTCGGGCGCCTACAATGAGCAGTTCTTC. It specifies CASSPSGAYNEQFF. The full variable domain, rest sourced from reference TRBV11-2 and TRBJ2-1, is EAGVAQSPRYKIIEKRQSVAFWCNPISGHATLYWYQQILGQGPKLLIQFQNNGVVDDSQLPKDRFSAERLKGVDSTLKIQPAKLEDSAVYLCASSPSGAYNEQFFGPGTRLTVL.

The chain recombines TRBV5-4 with TRBJ1-5; a weak D match, TRBD1 (5 bases). Germline assignment: CDR1 SGHNT and CDR2 YYREEE (reference sequence). The length of the CDR3 is 13 residues. V lost 9 bases to trimming and J lost 1 base, with 11 bases between them. CDR3 in amino acids: CATQEGSNQPQHF. As DNA, the CDR3 is TGTGCCACCCAGGAGGGGAGCAATCAGCCCCAGCATTTT.

This rearrangement joins TRBV18 to TRBJ1-2, with D perhaps matching TRBD1 (5 bases). Per germline, CDR1 KGHSH and CDR2 LQKENI. Trimming stripped 2 bases from V and 4 bases from J, with 14 bases between. The CDR3 has 15 residues. The CDR3 loop is CASSPVKDISYGYTF. CDR3 coding DNA: TGTGCCAGCTCACCAGTTAAGGACATTTCCTATGGCTACACCTTC.

The chain has TRBV4-1 and TRBJ2-1, with D possibly TRBD1 on 5 matching bases. This CDR3 spans 16 amino acids. The germline gives CDR1 MGHRA, CDR2 YSYEKL. V gave up 3 bases and J gave up 6 bases, with 18 bases separating them. This chain's CDR3 is CASSQDRGAGSNEQFF. The CDR3 region has the DNA TGCGCCAGCAGCCAGGATCGTGGGGCTGGCAGCAATGAGCAGTTCTTC.

The genes are TRBV2 and TRBJ1-1, with D hard to call. The CDR3 totals 16 residues. V was cut by 5 bases and J by 0 bases, with 16 bases left in between. The germline CDR1 and CDR2 sequences are SNHLY and FYNNEI. The CDR3: CASSLRDTLLNTEAFF. For the CDR3, the DNA is TGTGCCAGCAGTTTACGGGATACCCTTTTGAACACTGAAGCTTTCTTT.

This chain uses TRBV27 with TRBJ2-5, with D unresolved. The germline CDR1 and CDR2 sequences are MNHEY and SMNVEV (reference sequence). V was pared by 8 bases and J by 4 bases, with 14 bases between. The CDR3 covers 13 residues. This CDR3 is CASGLGIRETQYF. Here the CDR3 DNA reads TGTGCCAGCGGGCTAGGCATTCGAGAGACCCAGTACTTC.

The chain joins TRBV21-1 to TRBJ1-1. TRBV21-1 is designated a pseudogene. CDR3 length: 14 amino acids. This CDR3 is CATPHYVPNTEAFF. CDR3 nucleotides: TGTGCCACCCCCCATTACGTCCCAAACACTGAAGCTTTCTTT.

The chain couples TRBV4-1 to TRBJ2-7; D not resolved. The length of the CDR3 is 11 residues. The germline V gene has CDR1 MGHRA and CDR2 YSYEKL. V lost 0 bases and J lost 3, with 0 bases in between. The CDR3 nucleotides read TGCGCCAGCAGCCAAGACTACGAGCAGTACTTC. Its protein is CASSQDYEQYF.

This clone was observed a few times. The J gene is TRBJ2-7, the V gene TRBV11-3; D is uncertain. The germline V gene encodes CDR1 SGHNT and CDR2 YENEEA. The CDR3 is 12 amino acids. The V end lost 2 bases, the J end lost 6 bases, and 8 bases lay between the germline ends. CDR3 sequence (DNA): TGTGCCAGCAGCTTAAGTACGGGCGAGCAGTACTTC. Residues: CASSLSTGEQYF.

The table lists this clone with a count of one. The chain carries TRBV5-5 and TRBJ1-4; D is unclear. CDR1 and CDR2 from the germline V gene are SGHKS and YYEKEE (reference sequence). V shed 0 bases and J shed 8 bases, with 17 bases lying between them. This CDR3 is built from 16 residues. The CDR3 DNA reads TGTGCCAGCAGCTTGGCTGGGGATGGGCTCGGCGAAAAACTGTTTTTT. It codes for CASSLAGDGLGEKLFF.

The CDR3: CASSLGLDSNQPQHF. The CDR3, as DNA: TGTGCCAGCAGCTTAGGGTTGGACAGCAATCAGCCCCAGCATTTT. This rearrangement joins TRBV7-8 to TRBJ1-5; D gene uncertain. The V gene lost 1 base and the J gene lost 1 base, with 8 bases spanning the gap. The CDR3 runs 15 residues. The V gene's germline CDR1 is SGHVS and CDR2 FQNEAQ.

V is TRBV7-8 and J is TRBJ2-6; 7 bases are shared with TRBD1. The CDR3 runs 18 residues. Trimming cost V 5 bases and J 0 bases; bases outside gene matches: 10. The germline CDR1 and CDR2 sequences are SGHVS and FQNEAQ. CDR3 loop: CASSLPGGTSSGANVLTF. In DNA form, the CDR3 reads TGTGCCAGCAGCCTCCCAGGGGGAACAAGCTCTGGGGCCAACGTCCTGACTTTC.

This clone is a singleton in its sample. CDR3 DNA: TGTGCCAGCAATAGCGGCAACACAGATACGCAGTATTTT. Encoded protein: CASNSGNTDTQYF. The chain employs TRBV6-1 and TRBJ2-3, with D perhaps TRBD2 (6 bases). CDR3 length: 13 amino acids. Germline values: CDR1 MNHNS, CDR2 SASEGT. Deletions cut 7 bases from V and 2 bases from J, with 10 bases between.

The V gene is TRBV2, the J gene TRBJ2-1; the match to TRBD2 covers 8 bases. With V trimmed by 8 bases and J by 5 bases, 20 bases remained unmatched. The CDR3 length is 18 residues. Looked up from germline, CDR1 is SNHLY and CDR2 is FYNNEI. CDR3 DNA: TGTGCCAGCGGATCACCGGGAGTACCGGGACTAGGACACAATGAGCAGTTCTTC. Its protein product is CASGSPGVPGLGHNEQFF.

The chain recombines TRBV27 with TRBJ1-1; no clear D. This CDR3 contains 12 residues. Germline values: CDR1 MNHEY, CDR2 SMNVEV (reference sequence). The V and J ends lost 6 bases and 11 bases respectively, with 16 bases between them. The CDR3 spells CASRTVGVNAFF. The CDR3 coding sequence is TGTGCCAGCAGAACGGTCGGGGTGAATGCTTTCTTT.

This chain connects TRBV11-2 to TRBJ2-1; D unresolved. This CDR3 is built from 13 residues. Trimming removed 0 bases at V and 15 bases at J, with 15 bases between. Germline V gene data show CDR1 as SGHAT and CDR2 as FQNNGV. DNA of the CDR3: TGTGCCAGCAGCTTAGATCGGGCGGCGCGGTGGTTCTTC. The encoded protein is CASSLDRAARWFF.